A selection of T cell receptor beta chains follows, all from one sample in a study of cytomegalovirus exposure and HLA in healthy donors. The data were produced by immunoSEQ multiplex PCR, yet TCRdb's version contains in-frame clones alone and is incomplete. The table lists about 160,000 clones, roughly four fifths of them singletons. The sequenced material came from PBMCs. The receptor source for this set is a middle-aged man in good health and CMV-seropositive. The CDR3 runs from the conserved cysteine through the conserved F or W. The order of the fields is J gene, clone size, D gene, V gene, CDR3 protein, CDR3 DNA. A D gene is named only where the DNA matches it firmly. A row's size may be missing; if present it is once, few, many or a size class.

>TRBJ2-2|-|-|TRBV4-1
CASSQDSQGAGGGARTGELFF
TGCGCCAGCAGCCAAGATTCACAGGGGGCAGGCGGGGGGGCCCGTACCGGGGAGCTGTTTTTT
>TRBJ2-7|-|-|TRBV20-1
CSAIQPPEQYF
TGCAGTGCTATACAGCCACCCGAGCAGTACTTC
>TRBJ2-5|-|TRBD2|TRBV7-6
CASSLGPFTSGRPSKQETQYF
TGTGCCAGCAGCTTAGGTCCGTTTACTAGCGGGAGGCCCTCTAAACAAGAGACCCAGTACTTC
>TRBJ2-7|-|TRBD1|TRBV5-1
CASSLDRGPGHEQYF
TGCGCCAGCAGCCTAGACAGGGGGCCCGGGCACGAGCAGTACTTC
>TRBJ1-1|-|-|TRBV2
CASSEEGGGANTEAFF
TGTGCCAGCAGTGAAGAGGGTGGGGGGGCGAACACTGAAGCTTTCTTT
>TRBJ2-2|-|TRBD2|TRBV28
CASSLGGWTTGELFF
TGTGCCAGCAGTTTGGGGGGGTGGACCACCGGGGAGCTGTTTTTT
>TRBJ2-3|-|-|TRBV5-1
CASNGDTQYF
TGCGCCAGCAACGGAGATACGCAGTATTTT
>TRBJ1-3|-|-|TRBV19
CASSQNDRFSGNTIYF
TGTGCCAGTAGTCAAAATGACAGATTCTCTGGAAACACCATATATTTT
>TRBJ1-1|-|-|TRBV5-1
CASSLGQSGTEAFF
TGCGCCAGCAGCTTAGGACAGAGTGGGACTGAAGCTTTCTTT
>TRBJ1-2|-|-|TRBV5-4
CASSLSPERGYTF
TGTGCCAGCAGCTTGTCCCCAGAACGTGGCTACACCTTC
>TRBJ2-1|-|TRBD1|TRBV9
CASSSGTGVWNEQFF
TGTGCCAGCAGCTCGGGGACAGGGGTTTGGAATGAGCAGTTCTTC
>TRBJ1-2|-|TRBD1|TRBV29-1
CSVRQGVGKVYGYTF
TGCAGCGTTAGGCAGGGGGTAGGTAAAGTTTATGGCTACACCTTC
>TRBJ2-2|-|-|TRBV19
CASSIFGGTGELFF
TGTGCCAGTAGTATATTTGGAGGCACCGGGGAGCTGTTTTTT
>TRBJ2-1|few|TRBD2|TRBV7-9
CSSSLAGSYNEQFF
TGTTCCAGCAGTCTAGCGGGATCCTACAATGAGCAGTTCTTC
>TRBJ2-7|-|-|TRBV13
CASSLDLSSEQYF
TGTGCCAGCAGCTTAGATCTGAGTTCCGAGCAGTACTTC
>TRBJ2-7|-|TRBD2|TRBV27
CASKVKREAYEQYF
TGTGCCAGCAAAGTAAAGCGGGAGGCCTACGAGCAGTACTTC
>TRBJ2-1|-|TRBD2|TRBV4-1
CASSQVVLAGGNEQFF
TGCGCCAGCAGCCAAGTAGTCCTAGCGGGAGGCAATGAGCAGTTCTTC
>TRBJ1-3|-|-|TRBV9
CASSTGYSGNTIYF
TGTGCCAGCAGCACAGGGTACTCTGGAAACACCATATATTTT
>TRBJ1-3|-|-|TRBV21-1
CASSKGGEGADGNTIYF
TGTGCCAGCAGCAAAGGGGGAGAGGGGGCGGATGGAAACACCATATATTTT
>TRBJ2-3|few|-|TRBV9
CASSATATSTDTQYF
TGTGCCAGCAGCGCAACAGCAACTAGCACAGATACGCAGTATTTT
>TRBJ1-5|-|TRBD1|TRBV27
CASRPDRQNQPQHF
TGTGCCAGCAGACCGGACAGGCAGAATCAGCCCCAGCATTTT
>TRBJ1-4|-|TRBD1|TRBV9
CASSSRPQGWQEKLFF
TGTGCCAGCAGCTCCCGCCCACAGGGGTGGCAGGAAAAACTGTTTTTT
>TRBJ2-3|-|-|TRBV12-2
CASRSASSRPDTQYF
TGTGCAAGTCGCTCAGCGTCTAGTCGACCAGATACGCAGTATTTT
>TRBJ2-5|-|TRBD2|TRBV7-9
CASSLAPAGETQYF
TGTGCCAGCAGCTTAGCTCCAGCGGGGGAGACCCAGTACTTC
>TRBJ2-2|-|TRBD1|TRBV28
CASSPGQINTGELFF
TGTGCCAGCAGTCCGGGACAGATAAACACCGGGGAGCTGTTTTTT
>TRBJ1-1|-|-|TRBV25-1
CASSEFRGSVTEAFF
TGTGCCAGCAGTGAATTTAGGGGGTCGGTTACTGAAGCTTTCTTT
>TRBJ2-7|-|TRBD2|TRBV4-1
CASSQEDLAGSYEQYF
TGCGCCAGCAGCCAAGAAGATCTAGCGGGGTCCTACGAGCAGTACTTC
>TRBJ2-1|-|-|TRBV19
CASRRDLVSAEQFF
TGTGCCAGTAGAAGGGACTTGGTTTCAGCTGAGCAGTTCTTC
>TRBJ2-3|-|-|TRBV7-9
CASSLLEDTQYF
TGTGCCAGCAGCCTCCTAGAAGATACGCAGTATTTT
>TRBJ2-3|-|TRBD2|TRBV2
CASSRTSGTDTQYF
TGTGCCAGCAGTCGGACTAGCGGCACAGATACGCAGTATTTT
>TRBJ1-4|-|-|TRBV7-9
CSSSRTGNNEKLFF
TGTTCCAGCAGCCGAACAGGGAACAATGAAAAACTGTTTTTT
>TRBJ2-3|-|-|TRBV10-1
CARRYTVGGTQYF
TGCGCCCGACGATATACAGTGGGTGGTACGCAGTATTTT
>TRBJ1-2|-|-|TRBV5-6
CASSPRTANYGYTF
TGTGCCAGCAGCCCAAGGACAGCCAACTATGGCTACACCTTC
>TRBJ1-2|-|-|TRBV28
CASSFRGILGGYTF
TGTGCCAGCAGTTTTCGGGGGATCTTGGGGGGCTACACCTTC
>TRBJ2-1|-|-|TRBV6-4
CASSDNAGYNEQFF
TGTGCCAGCAGTGACAACGCAGGGTACAATGAGCAGTTCTTC
>TRBJ2-7|few|TRBD1|TRBV7-6
CASSLQGTGTAEQYF
TGTGCCAGCAGCTTACAGGGGACAGGGACTGCCGAGCAGTACTTC